These 8 T cell receptor beta chains were all obtained from the same sample, sequenced in a study of beta chain features in type 1 diabetes. The study reverse transcribed the entire isolated RNA, so it sequenced expressed TCRB transcripts. Clones were sequenced by immunoSEQ multiplex PCR, and TCRdb holds only the in-frame ones, with some missing. The sample yields 900,000 or so clones, roughly 17% seen once. Sequenced sample: naive CD4+ T cells from blood. All receptors derive from a woman aged 18-29 years in good health.

This clone has more than one count but fewer than ten. The chain links TRBV13 to TRBJ2-7; 11 nucleotides line up with TRBD1. This CDR3 is built from 16 residues. CDR1 and CDR2 from the germline V gene are PRHDT and FYEKMQ (reference sequence). V lost 5 bases and J lost 4; bases outside the gene matches: 10. In nucleotides, the CDR3 is TGTGCCAGCAGCCCGCGGACAGGGGGCGGGCTATACGAGCAGTACTTC. Translated: CASSPRTGGGLYEQYF. The variable domain in full, with the rest retrieved from reference TRBV13 and TRBJ2-7, is AAGVIQSPRHLIKEKRETATLKCYPIPRHDTVYWYQQGPGQDPQFLISFYEKMQSDKGSIPDRFSAQQFSDYHSELNMSSLELGDSALYFCASSPRTGGGLYEQYFGPGTRLTVT.

The gene calls are TRBV10-3 and TRBJ2-3, with D unresolved. Between the trimmed V and J ends, which lost 10 bases and 0 bases, there was a span of 11 bases. The CDR3 consists of 13 residues. Germline assignment: CDR1 ENHRY and CDR2 SYGVKD. In nucleotides, the CDR3 is TGTGCCACGTTACAGAGCAGCACAGATACGCAGTATTTT. It is translated as CATLQSSTDTQYF.

The rearrangement joins TRBV6-6 to TRBJ2-7; 11 nucleotides align to TRBD1. V trimming: 6 bases; J trimming: 9 bases; junction bases outside the gene matches: 10. CDR3 length equals 14 residues. From germline, CDR1 is MNHNY and CDR2 SVGAGI (reference sequence). The CDR3 DNA reads TGTGCCAGCAGCATTAGAGGACAGGGGGCAAGGCAGTACTTC. It codes for CASSIRGQGARQYF.

The J gene is TRBJ1-2, the V gene TRBV23-1; TRBD1 is a possible D gene (5 bases). TRBV23-1 counts as an open reading frame of uncertain function. This CDR3 contains 18 residues. V lost 0 bases to trimming and J lost 1 base, with 18 bases between them. In DNA form, the CDR3 reads TGCGCCAGCAGTCAATCTAAGCGACAGCCTATTGATAACTATGGCTACACCTTC. Protein product: CASSQSKRQPIDNYGYTF.

The rearrangement uses TRBV5-1 and TRBJ2-7, with TRBD2 identical over 11 bases. This CDR3 spans 15 amino acids. CDR1 and CDR2 (germline): SGHRS, YFSETQ. Unmatched junction bases numbered 8, after V lost 4 bases and J lost 5 bases. CDR3 protein: CASSPLAGAFNEQYF. The CDR3 DNA reads TGCGCCAGCAGCCCACTAGCGGGAGCTTTCAACGAGCAGTACTTC. The full variable domain, its missing parts supplied by reference TRBV5-1 and TRBJ2-7, is KAGVTQTPRYLIKTRGQQVTLSCSPISGHRSVSWYQQTPGQGLQFLFEYFSETQRNKGNFPGRFSGRQFSNSRSEMNVSTLELGDSALYLCASSPLAGAFNEQYFGPGTRLTVT.

The chain uses TRBV2 and TRBJ1-2; D unresolved. The ends were cut back, 4 bases at V and 8 bases at J, with 17 bases in the middle. CDR1 SNHLY and CDR2 FYNNEI come from the germline V gene. The length of the CDR3 is 14 residues. The CDR3 DNA reads TGTGCCAGCAGTGGGAGAGGGCCTCTGGAAGGCTACACCTTC. Protein sequence: CASSGRGPLEGYTF. The whole variable domain, remainder taken from reference TRBV2 and TRBJ1-2, is EPEVTQTPSHQVTQMGQEVILRCVPISNHLYFYWYRQILGQKVEFLVSFYNNEISEKSEIFDDQFSVERPDGSNFTLKIRSTKLEDSAMYFCASSGRGPLEGYTFGSGTRLTVV.

The chain carries TRBV7-9 and TRBJ2-1; D is uncertain. In germline, CDR1 is SEHNR, CDR2 FQNEAQ (reference sequence). CDR3 length: 14 residues. Trimming removed 1 base from V and 2 bases from J, with 6 bases in between. CDR3 region: CASSLGNPYNEQFF. The CDR3 DNA is TGTGCCAGCAGCTTAGGGAACCCCTACAATGAGCAGTTCTTC.

The CDR3 region is CASRNGQHRDTQYF. Here the CDR3 DNA reads TGTGCCAGCAGGAACGGACAGCACCGGGATACGCAGTATTTT. This sequence joins TRBV25-1 and TRBJ2-3; tentative D call: TRBD1 (6 bases). V lost 6 bases and J lost 6, with 16 bases in between. CDR1 and CDR2 from the germline V gene are MGHDK and SYGVNS. This CDR3 is 14 amino acids long.